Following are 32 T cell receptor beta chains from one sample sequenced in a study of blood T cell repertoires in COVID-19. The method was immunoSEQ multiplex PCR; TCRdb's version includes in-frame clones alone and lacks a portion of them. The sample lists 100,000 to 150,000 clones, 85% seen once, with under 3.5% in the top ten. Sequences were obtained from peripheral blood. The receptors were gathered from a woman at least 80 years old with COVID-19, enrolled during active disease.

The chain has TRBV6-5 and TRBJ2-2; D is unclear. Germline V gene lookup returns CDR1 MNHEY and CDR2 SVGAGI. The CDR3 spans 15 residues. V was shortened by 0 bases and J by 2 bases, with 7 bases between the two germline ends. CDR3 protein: CASSYSAPNTGELFF. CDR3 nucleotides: TGTGCCAGCAGTTACTCGGCCCCAAACACCGGGGAGCTGTTTTTT.

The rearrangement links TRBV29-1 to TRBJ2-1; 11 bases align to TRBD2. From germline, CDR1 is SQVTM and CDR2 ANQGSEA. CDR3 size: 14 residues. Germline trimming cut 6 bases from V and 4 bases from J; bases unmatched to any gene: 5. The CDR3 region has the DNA TGCAGCGTACGAGGGACTAGCGGATACAATGAGCAGTTCTTC. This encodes CSVRGTSGYNEQFF.

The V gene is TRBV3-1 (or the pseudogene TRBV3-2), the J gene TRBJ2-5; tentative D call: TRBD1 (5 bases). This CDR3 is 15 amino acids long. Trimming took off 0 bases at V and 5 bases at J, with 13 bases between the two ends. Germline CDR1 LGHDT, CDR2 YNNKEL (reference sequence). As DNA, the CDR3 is TGTGCCAGCAGCCAAGAAGTAGTCCCAGGGGAGACCCAGTACTTC. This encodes CASSQEVVPGETQYF.

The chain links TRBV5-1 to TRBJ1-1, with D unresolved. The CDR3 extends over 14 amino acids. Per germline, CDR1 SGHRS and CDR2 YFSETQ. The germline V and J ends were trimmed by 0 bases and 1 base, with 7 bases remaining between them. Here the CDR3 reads CASSLEVQNTEAFF. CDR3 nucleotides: TGCGCCAGCAGCTTGGAAGTACAGAACACTGAAGCTTTCTTT.

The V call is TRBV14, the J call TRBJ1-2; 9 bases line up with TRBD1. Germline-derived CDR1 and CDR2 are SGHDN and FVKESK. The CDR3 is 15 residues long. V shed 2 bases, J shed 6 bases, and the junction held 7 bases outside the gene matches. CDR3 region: CASSQTGQGRNGYTF. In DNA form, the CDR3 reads TGTGCCAGCAGCCAAACCGGACAGGGGAGGAATGGCTACACCTTC.

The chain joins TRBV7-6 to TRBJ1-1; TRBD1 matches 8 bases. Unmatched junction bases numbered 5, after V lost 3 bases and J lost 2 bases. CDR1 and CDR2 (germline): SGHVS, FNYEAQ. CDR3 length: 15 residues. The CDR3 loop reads CASSLTGDVNTEAFF. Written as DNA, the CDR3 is TGTGCCAGCAGCTTGACAGGGGATGTTAACACTGAAGCTTTCTTT.

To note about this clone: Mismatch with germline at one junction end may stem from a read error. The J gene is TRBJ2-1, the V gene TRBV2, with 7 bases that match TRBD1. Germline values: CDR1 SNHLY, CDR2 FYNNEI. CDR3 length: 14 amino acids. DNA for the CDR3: TGTGCTAGCACCCGGACAGGTAGTCTAAATGAGCAGTTCTTC. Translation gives CASTRTGSLNEQFF.

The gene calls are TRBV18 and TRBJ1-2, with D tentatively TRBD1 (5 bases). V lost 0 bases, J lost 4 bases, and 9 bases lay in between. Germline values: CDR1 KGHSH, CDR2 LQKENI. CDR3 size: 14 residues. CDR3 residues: CASSPPERGYGYTF. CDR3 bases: TGTGCCAGCTCACCACCGGAAAGGGGCTATGGCTACACCTTC.

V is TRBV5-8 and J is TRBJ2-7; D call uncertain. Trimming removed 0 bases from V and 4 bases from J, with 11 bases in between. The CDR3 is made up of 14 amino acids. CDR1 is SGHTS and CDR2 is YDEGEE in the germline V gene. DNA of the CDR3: TGTGCCAGCAGCTTGGGCGCAGGAAAGTACGAGCAGTACTTC. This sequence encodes CASSLGAGKYEQYF.

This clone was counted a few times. CDR3 residues: CASSPSQGNQPQHF. DNA of the CDR3: TGTGCCAGCAGCCCATCACAGGGTAATCAGCCCCAGCATTTT. This rearrangement joins TRBV7-2 to TRBJ1-5, with a tentative D call TRBD1 (6 bases). V shed 5 bases and J shed 4 bases, with 12 bases lying between them. The CDR3 loop spans 14 amino acids. Germline CDR1 SGHTA, CDR2 FQGNSA.

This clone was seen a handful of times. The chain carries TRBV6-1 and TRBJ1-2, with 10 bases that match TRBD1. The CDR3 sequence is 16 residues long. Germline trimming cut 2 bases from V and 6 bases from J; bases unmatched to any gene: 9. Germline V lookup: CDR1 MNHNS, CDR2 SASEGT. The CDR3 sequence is CASSEIMRQGAHGYTF. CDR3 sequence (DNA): TGTGCCAGCAGTGAAATTATGAGACAGGGGGCACATGGCTACACCTTC.

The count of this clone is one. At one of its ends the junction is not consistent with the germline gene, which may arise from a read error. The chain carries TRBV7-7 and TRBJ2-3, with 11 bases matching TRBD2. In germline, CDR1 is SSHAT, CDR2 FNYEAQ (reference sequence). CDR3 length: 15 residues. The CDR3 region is CASSGGLAVTDTQYF. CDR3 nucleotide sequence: TGTGCTAGCAGCGGGGGACTAGCGGTCACAGATACGCAGTATTTT.

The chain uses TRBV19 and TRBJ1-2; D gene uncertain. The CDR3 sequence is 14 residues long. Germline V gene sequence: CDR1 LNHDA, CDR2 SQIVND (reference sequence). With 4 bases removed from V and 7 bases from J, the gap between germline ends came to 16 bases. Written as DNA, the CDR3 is TGTGCCAGTAGTACTCAATCTCGGCGGGGTGGCTACACCTTC. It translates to CASSTQSRRGGYTF. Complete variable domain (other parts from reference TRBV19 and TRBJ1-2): DGGITQSPKYLFRKEGQNVTLSCEQNLNHDAMYWYRQDPGQGLRLIYYSQIVNDFQKGDIAEGYSVSREKKESFPLTVTSAQKNPTAFYLCASSTQSRRGGYTFGSGTRLTVV.

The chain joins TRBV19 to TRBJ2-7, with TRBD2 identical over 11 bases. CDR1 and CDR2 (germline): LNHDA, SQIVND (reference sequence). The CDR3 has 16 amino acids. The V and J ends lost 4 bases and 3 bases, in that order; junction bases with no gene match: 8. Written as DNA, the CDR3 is TGTGCCAGTAGTACCCAACTAGCGGGAGTAAACTACGAGCAGTACTTC. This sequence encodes CASSTQLAGVNYEQYF.

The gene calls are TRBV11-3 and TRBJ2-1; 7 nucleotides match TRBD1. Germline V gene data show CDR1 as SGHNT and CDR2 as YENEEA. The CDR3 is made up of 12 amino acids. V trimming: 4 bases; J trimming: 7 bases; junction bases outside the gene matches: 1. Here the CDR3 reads CASSSTGNEQFF. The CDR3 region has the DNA TGTGCCAGCAGCTCGACAGGGAATGAGCAGTTCTTC.

CDR3: CSVESADTQYF. The CDR3, as DNA: TGCAGCGTTGAGTCGGCAGATACGCAGTATTTT. The chain employs TRBV29-1 and TRBJ2-3; D remains unclear. CDR1 and CDR2 (germline): SQVTM, ANQGSEA. The CDR3 covers 11 residues. Trimming shortened V by 3 bases and J by 4 bases, and 5 bases separated the two germline ends.

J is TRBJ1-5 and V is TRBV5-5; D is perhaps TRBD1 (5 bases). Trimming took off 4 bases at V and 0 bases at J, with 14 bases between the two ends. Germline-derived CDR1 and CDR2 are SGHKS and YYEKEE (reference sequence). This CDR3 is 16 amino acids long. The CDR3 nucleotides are TGTGCCAGCAGCCTGGGGGGAGTCTATAGCAATCAGCCCCAGCATTTT. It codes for CASSLGGVYSNQPQHF.

This chain's CDR3 is CASSLITAGGTDTQYF. CDR3 in DNA: TGTGCCAGCAGTTTAATAACGGCGGGGGGCACAGATACGCAGTATTTT. V and J are TRBV28 and TRBJ2-3, with TRBD2 matching over 7 bases. The junction had 6 bases not matched to a gene; V was cut back by 2 bases and J by 1 base. This CDR3 is 16 amino acids long. Germline assignment: CDR1 MDHEN and CDR2 SYDVKM.

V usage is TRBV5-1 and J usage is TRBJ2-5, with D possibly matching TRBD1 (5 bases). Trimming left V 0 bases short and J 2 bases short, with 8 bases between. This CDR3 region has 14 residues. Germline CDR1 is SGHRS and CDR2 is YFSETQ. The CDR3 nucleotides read TGCGCCAGCAGCTTGGGAGCAGGGCAAGAGACCCAGTACTTC. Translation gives CASSLGAGQETQYF.

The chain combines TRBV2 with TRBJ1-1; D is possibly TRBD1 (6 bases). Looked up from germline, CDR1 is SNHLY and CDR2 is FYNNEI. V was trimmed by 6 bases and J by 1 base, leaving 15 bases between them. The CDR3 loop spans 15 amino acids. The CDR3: CASRPPQGSNTEAFF. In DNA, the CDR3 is TGTGCCAGCAGACCCCCACAGGGATCGAACACTGAAGCTTTCTTT.

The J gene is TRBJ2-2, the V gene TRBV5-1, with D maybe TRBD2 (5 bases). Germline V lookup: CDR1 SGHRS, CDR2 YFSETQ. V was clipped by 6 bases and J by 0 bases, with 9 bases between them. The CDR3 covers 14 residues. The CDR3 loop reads CASNEDSNTGELFF. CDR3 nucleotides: TGCGCCAGCAATGAGGACTCGAACACCGGGGAGCTGTTTTTT. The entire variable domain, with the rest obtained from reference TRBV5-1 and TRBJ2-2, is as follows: KAGVTQTPRYLIKTRGQQVTLSCSPISGHRSVSWYQQTPGQGLQFLFEYFSETQRNKGNFPGRFSGRQFSNSRSEMNVSTLELGDSALYLCASNEDSNTGELFFGEGSRLTVL.

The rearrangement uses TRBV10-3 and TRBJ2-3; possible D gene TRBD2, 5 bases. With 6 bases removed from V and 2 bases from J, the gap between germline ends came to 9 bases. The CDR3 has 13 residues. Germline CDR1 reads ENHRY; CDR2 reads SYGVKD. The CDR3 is CAISGELTDTQYF. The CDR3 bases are TGTGCCATCAGCGGGGAACTCACAGATACGCAGTATTTT.

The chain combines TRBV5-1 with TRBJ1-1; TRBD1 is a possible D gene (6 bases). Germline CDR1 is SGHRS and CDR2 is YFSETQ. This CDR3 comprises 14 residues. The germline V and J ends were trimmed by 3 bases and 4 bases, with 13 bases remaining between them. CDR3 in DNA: TGCGCCAGCAGCTCCAGGGAAGGGGGCACTGAAGCTTTCTTT. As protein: CASSSREGGTEAFF.

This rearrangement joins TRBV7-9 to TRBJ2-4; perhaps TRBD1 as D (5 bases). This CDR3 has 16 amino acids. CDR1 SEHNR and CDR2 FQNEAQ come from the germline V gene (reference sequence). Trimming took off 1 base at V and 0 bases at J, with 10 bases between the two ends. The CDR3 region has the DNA TGTGCCAGCAGCTTAGTATCAGGGCTAGCCAAAAACATTCAGTACTTC. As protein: CASSLVSGLAKNIQYF.

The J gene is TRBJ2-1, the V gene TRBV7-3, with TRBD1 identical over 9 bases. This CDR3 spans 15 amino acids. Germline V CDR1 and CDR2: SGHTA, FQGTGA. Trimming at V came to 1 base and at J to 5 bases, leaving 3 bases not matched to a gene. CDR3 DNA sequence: TGTGCCAGCAGCTTAAGTGGACAGGGGCACAATGAGCAGTTCTTC. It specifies CASSLSGQGHNEQFF. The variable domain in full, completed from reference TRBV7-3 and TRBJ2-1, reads GAGVSQTPSNKVTEKGKYVELRCDPISGHTALYWYRQSLGQGPEFLIYFQGTGAADDSGLPNDRFFAVRPEGSVSTLKIQRTERGDSAVYLCASSLSGQGHNEQFFGPGTRLTVL.

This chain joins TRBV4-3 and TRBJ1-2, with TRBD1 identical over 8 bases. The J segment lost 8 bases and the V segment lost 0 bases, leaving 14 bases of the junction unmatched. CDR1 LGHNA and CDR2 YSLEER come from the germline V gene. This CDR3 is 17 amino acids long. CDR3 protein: CASSQDLWTGPFGGYTF. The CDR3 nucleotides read TGCGCCAGCAGCCAAGATCTTTGGACAGGGCCGTTCGGGGGCTACACCTTC.

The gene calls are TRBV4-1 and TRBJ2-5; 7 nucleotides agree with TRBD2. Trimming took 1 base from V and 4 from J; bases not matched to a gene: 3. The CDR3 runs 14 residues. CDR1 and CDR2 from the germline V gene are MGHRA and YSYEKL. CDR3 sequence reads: CASSQGWGGETQYF. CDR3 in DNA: TGCGCCAGCAGCCAAGGTTGGGGGGGAGAGACCCAGTACTTC.

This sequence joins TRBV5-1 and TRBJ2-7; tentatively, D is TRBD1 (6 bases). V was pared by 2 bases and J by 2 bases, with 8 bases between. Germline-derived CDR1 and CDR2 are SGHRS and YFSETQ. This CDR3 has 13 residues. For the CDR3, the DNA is TGCGCCAGCAGCTTCGGACAGCCCTACGAGCAGTACTTC. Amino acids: CASSFGQPYEQYF.

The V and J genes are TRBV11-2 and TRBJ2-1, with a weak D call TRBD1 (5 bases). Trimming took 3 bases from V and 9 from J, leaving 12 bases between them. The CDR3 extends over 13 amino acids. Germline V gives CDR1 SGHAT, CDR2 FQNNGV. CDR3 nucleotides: TGTGCCAGCAGCTTTAGTAGGGGCGGTGAGCAGTTCTTC. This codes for CASSFSRGGEQFF.

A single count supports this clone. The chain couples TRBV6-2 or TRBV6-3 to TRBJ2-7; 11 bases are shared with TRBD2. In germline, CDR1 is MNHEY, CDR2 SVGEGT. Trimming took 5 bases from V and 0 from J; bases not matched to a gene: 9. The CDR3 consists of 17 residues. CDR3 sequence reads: CASSRPGLAGLSYEQYF. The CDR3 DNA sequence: TGTGCCAGCAGTCGCCCAGGACTAGCGGGCCTCTCCTACGAGCAGTACTTC.

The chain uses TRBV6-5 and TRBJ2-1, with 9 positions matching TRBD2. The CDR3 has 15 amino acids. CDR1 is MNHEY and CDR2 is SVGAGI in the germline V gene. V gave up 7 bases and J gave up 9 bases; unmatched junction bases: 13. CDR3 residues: CASTQAGGRAFEQFF. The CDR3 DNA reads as TGTGCCAGCACCCAGGCGGGCGGGAGGGCCTTTGAGCAGTTCTTC.

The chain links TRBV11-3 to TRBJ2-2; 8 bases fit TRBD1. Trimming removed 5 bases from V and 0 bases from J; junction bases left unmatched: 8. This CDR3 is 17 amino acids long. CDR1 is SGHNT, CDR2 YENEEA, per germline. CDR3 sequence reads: CASSPHPGGANTGELFF. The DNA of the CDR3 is TGTGCCAGCAGCCCGCACCCAGGGGGCGCGAACACCGGGGAGCTGTTTTTT.